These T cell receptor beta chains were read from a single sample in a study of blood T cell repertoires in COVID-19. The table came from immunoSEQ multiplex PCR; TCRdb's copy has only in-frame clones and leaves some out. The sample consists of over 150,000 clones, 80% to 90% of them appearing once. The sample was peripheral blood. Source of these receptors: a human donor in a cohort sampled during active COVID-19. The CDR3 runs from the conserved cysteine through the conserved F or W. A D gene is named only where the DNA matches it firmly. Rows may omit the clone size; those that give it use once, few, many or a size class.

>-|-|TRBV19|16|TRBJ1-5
CASRNRDQGNRQPQHF
TGTGCCAGTAGGAATCGGGACCAGGGGAATCGGCAGCCCCAGCATTTT
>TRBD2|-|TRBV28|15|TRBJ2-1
CASSWGGSSYNEQFF
TGTGCCAGCAGTTGGGGGGGATCATCCTACAATGAGCAGTTCTTC
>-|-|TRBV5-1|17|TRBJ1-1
CASSLSYALRSNTEAFF
TGCGCCAGCAGCTTGTCTTATGCTTTACGGTCGAACACTGAAGCTTTCTTT
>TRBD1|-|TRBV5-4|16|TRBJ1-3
CASSMTGGATGNTIYF
TGTGCCAGCAGTATGACAGGGGGCGCGACGGGAAACACCATATATTTT
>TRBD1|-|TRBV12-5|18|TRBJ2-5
CASGLVQSPTGVQETQYF
TGTGCTAGTGGTTTGGTACAATCTCCGACAGGGGTCCAAGAGACCCAGTACTTC
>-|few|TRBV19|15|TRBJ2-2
CASSTTGMNTGELFF
TGTGCCAGTAGTACAACAGGGATGAACACCGGGGAGCTGTTTTTT
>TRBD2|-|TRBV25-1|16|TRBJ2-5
CASSAPGTSAQETQYF
TGTGCCAGCAGTGCTCCCGGGACTAGCGCCCAAGAGACCCAGTACTTC
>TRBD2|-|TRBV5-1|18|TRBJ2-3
CASSHLSGSRVGTDTQYF
TGCGCCAGCAGCCATCTTAGCGGGAGCCGGGTGGGCACAGATACGCAGTATTTT
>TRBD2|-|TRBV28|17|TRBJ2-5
CASSLSGRAVGLETQYF
TGTGCCAGCAGTCTTAGCGGGAGGGCCGTAGGCTTAGAGACCCAGTACTTC
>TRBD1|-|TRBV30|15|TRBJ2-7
CAWSDRGRSSYEQYF
TGTGCCTGGAGTGACAGGGGGCGAAGCTCCTACGAGCAGTACTTC
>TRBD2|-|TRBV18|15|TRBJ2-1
CASSPTSGGRNEQFF
TGTGCCAGCTCACCAACTAGCGGAGGACGCAATGAGCAGTTCTTC
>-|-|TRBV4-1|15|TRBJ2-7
CASSHPSRGQSEQYF
TGCGCCAGCAGCCACCCGAGCAGAGGACAGAGCGAGCAGTACTTC
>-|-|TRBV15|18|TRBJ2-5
CATSSRFRSGGTQETQYF
TGTGCCACCAGCAGCCGTTTTAGGAGCGGAGGAACCCAAGAGACCCAGTACTTC
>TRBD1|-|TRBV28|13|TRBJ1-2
CASRGQGRDGYTF
TGTGCCAGCAGGGGACAGGGGAGGGATGGCTACACCTTC
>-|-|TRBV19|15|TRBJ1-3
CASSIVGGAGNTIYF
TGTGCCAGTAGTATAGTCGGAGGGGCTGGAAACACCATATATTTT
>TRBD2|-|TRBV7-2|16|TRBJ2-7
CASSLGWGGTTYEQYF
TGTGCCAGCAGCTTAGGTTGGGGGGGGACTACCTACGAGCAGTACTTC
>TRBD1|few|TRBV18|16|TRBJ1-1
CASSPMGGQETTEAFF
TGTGCCAGCTCACCCATGGGGGGACAGGAGACCACTGAAGCTTTCTTT
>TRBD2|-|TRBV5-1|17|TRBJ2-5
CASSLHSGRAAQETQYF
TGCGCCAGCAGCTTGCATAGCGGGAGGGCTGCCCAAGAGACCCAGTACTTC
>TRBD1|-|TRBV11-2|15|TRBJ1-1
CASSPGQGINTEAFF
TGTGCCAGCAGCCCCGGACAGGGCATAAACACTGAAGCTTTCTTT
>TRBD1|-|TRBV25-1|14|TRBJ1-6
CASSVTGDNSPLHF
TGTGCCAGCAGTGTGACAGGGGATAATTCACCCCTCCACTTT
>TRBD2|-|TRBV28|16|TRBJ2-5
CASISSGLAGAETQYF
TGTGCCAGCATCAGTTCGGGACTAGCGGGAGCAGAGACCCAGTACTTC
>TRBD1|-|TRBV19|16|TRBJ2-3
CASSMSGGFGTDTQYF
TGTGCCAGTAGTATGTCAGGGGGCTTTGGCACAGATACGCAGTATTTT
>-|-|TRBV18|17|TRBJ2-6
CASSLGTAGSGANVLTF
TGTGCCAGCTCACTTGGGACAGCGGGTTCTGGGGCCAACGTCCTGACTTTC
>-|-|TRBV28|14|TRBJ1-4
CASSPQGGGEKLFF
TGTGCCAGCAGCCCCCAGGGAGGGGGTGAAAAACTGTTTTTT
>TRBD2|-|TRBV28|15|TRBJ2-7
CASSSPGSGSFEQYF
TGTGCCAGCAGTTCCCCGGGCAGCGGGAGTTTCGAGCAGTACTTC
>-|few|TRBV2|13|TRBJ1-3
CAIRADSGNTIYF
TGTGCCATACGTGCAGACTCTGGAAACACCATATATTTT
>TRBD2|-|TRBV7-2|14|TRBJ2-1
CASSAGTSGRGQFF
TGTGCCAGCAGCGCCGGGACTAGCGGGAGGGGGCAGTTCTTC
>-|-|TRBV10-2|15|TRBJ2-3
CASSANMRKADTQYF
TGCGCCAGCAGTGCTAACATGAGGAAGGCAGATACGCAGTATTTT
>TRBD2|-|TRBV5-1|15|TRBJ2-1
CASSLWEGSYNEQFF
TGCGCCAGCAGCTTGTGGGAGGGCTCCTACAATGAGCAGTTCTTC
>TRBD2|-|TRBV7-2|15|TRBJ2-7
CASSTTSGGLYEQYF
TGTGCCAGCAGCACCACTAGCGGGGGCCTGTACGAGCAGTACTTC
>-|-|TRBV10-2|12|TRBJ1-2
CASSNRETGYTF
TGCGCCAGCTCGAACCGGGAAACAGGCTACACCTTC
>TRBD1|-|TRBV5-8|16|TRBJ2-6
CASSLETGTGANVLTF
TGTGCCAGCAGCTTGGAGACAGGGACTGGGGCCAACGTCCTGACTTTC
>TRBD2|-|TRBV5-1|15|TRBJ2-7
CASSLVGTSGGEQYF
TGCGCCAGCAGCTTGGTGGGGACTAGCGGGGGCGAGCAGTACTTC
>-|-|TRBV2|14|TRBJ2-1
CASSASLANNEQFF
TGTGCCAGCAGTGCGTCGCTAGCCAACAATGAGCAGTTCTTC
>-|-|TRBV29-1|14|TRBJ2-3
CSVHPGLHTDTQYF
TGCAGCGTTCATCCGGGACTTCACACAGATACGCAGTATTTT
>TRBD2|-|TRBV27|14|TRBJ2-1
CASSWLAEYNEQFF
TGTGCCAGCAGTTGGCTAGCGGAATACAATGAGCAGTTCTTC
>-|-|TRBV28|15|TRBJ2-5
CASSRPRGGQETQYF
TGTGCCAGCAGTCGGCCTAGGGGGGGGCAAGAGACCCAGTACTTC
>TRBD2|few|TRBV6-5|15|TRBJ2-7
CASSFGLAGGYEQYF
TGTGCCAGCAGTTTTGGACTAGCGGGAGGGTACGAGCAGTACTTC
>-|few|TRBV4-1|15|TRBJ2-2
CASSQDRSRTGELFF
TGCGCCAGCAGCCAAGATAGATCTCGGACCGGGGAGCTGTTTTTT
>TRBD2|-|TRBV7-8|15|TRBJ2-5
CASTLASGSIETQYF
TGTGCCAGCACGCTCGCTAGCGGGAGTATAGAGACCCAGTACTTC
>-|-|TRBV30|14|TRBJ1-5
CAWRKGGGHQPQHF
TGTGCCTGGAGGAAAGGCGGGGGGCATCAGCCCCAGCATTTT
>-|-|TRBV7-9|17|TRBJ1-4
CASSRSTGFEANEKLFF
TGTGCCAGCAGCAGATCCACAGGGTTTGAGGCTAATGAAAAACTGTTTTTT
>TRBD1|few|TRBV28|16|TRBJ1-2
CASSTGQGPDVSGYTF
TGTGCCAGCAGTACCGGACAGGGGCCGGATGTTTCGGGCTACACCTTC
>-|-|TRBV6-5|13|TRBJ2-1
CASRGAPGDEQFF
TGTGCCAGCAGGGGAGCCCCAGGGGATGAGCAGTTCTTC